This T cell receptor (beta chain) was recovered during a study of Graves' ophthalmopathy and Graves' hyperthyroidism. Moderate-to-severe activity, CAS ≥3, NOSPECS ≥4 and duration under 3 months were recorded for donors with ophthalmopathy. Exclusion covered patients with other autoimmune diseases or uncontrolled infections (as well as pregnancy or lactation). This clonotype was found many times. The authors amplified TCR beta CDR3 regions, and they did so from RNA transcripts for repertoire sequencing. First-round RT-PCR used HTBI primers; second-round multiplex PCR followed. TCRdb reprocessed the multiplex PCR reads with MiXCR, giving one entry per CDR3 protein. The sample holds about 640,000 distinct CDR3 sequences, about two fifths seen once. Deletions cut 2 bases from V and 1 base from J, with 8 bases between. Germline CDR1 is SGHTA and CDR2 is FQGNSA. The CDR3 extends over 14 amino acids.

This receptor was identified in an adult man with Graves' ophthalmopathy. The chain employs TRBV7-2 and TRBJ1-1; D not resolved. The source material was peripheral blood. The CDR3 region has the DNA TGTGCCAGCAGCTTATTAGGCCCGAACACTGAAGCTTTCTTT. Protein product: CASSLLGPNTEAFF.